Listed below are T cell receptor beta chains from one sample, sequenced in a study of cytomegalovirus exposure and HLA in healthy donors. This table comes from immunoSEQ multiplex PCR, and its TCRdb copy is limited to in-frame clones, with some not included. The sample has about 160,000 clones, around 83% seen once; the top ten hold roughly 6.5%. The source material was PBMCs. These receptors all stem from a man aged 50 to 59 in good health and CMV-seropositive. Both conserved end residues are part of each CDR3. Fields, in order: D gene, V gene, J gene, clone size, CDR3 DNA, CDR3 protein. The D gene is left open where the match is weak. Expanded clones are given a class, and other clones once, few, many or no size at all.

>.|TRBV2|TRBJ1-2|once
TGTGCCAGCAGACACGCTTATGGCTACACCTTC
CASRHAYGYTF
>.|TRBV4-2|TRBJ1-6|once
TGTGCCAGCAGGAGGGCCGCCAGCTCCTATAATTCACCCCTCCACTTT
CASRRAASSYNSPLHF
>.|TRBV7-2|TRBJ1-3|.
TGTGCCAGCAGCTTAAAGGCAGGGTCGTCTGGAAACACCATATATTTT
CASSLKAGSSGNTIYF
>TRBD2|TRBV10-2|TRBJ2-3|.
TGCGCCAGCAGAGTAGCGGGAGGGCTCACAGATACGCAGTATTTT
CASRVAGGLTDTQYF
>TRBD1|TRBV29-1|TRBJ1-4|.
TGCAGCGTTCGGGACAGCCCTAATGAAAAACTGTTTTTT
CSVRDSPNEKLFF
>TRBD2|TRBV19|TRBJ2-5|.
TGTGCCAGTAGTCCCGGACTAGCGGACTTCCAAGAGACCCAGTACTTC
CASSPGLADFQETQYF
>.|TRBV6-6|TRBJ2-1|.
TGTGCCAGCAGTATGGATGCGGGACCCCTCGTAAATGAGCAGTTCTTC
CASSMDAGPLVNEQFF
>.|TRBV6-1|TRBJ2-1|once
TGTGCCAGCAGTGACGGGGGTATCTTCTACAATGAGCAGTTCTTC
CASSDGGIFYNEQFF
>TRBD2|TRBV5-6|TRBJ2-1|once
TGTGCCAGCAGCCTAGGACTAGCGGGCTATGAGCAGTTCTTC
CASSLGLAGYEQFF
>.|TRBV13|TRBJ2-2|.
TGTGCCAGCAGCTTAGGCCCCGGGTGGAACGGGGAGCTGTTTTTT
CASSLGPGWNGELFF
>TRBD1|TRBV6-5|TRBJ1-1|.
TGTGCCGGGAGAACTGACAGGGTGAACACTGAAGCTTTCTTT
CAGRTDRVNTEAFF
>TRBD1|TRBV7-9|TRBJ1-5|.
TGTGCCAGCAGCTTAGGCGACAGGGACAATCAGCCCCAGCATTTT
CASSLGDRDNQPQHF
>TRBD1|TRBV27|TRBJ1-2|.
TGTGCCAGCAGTTTGGGGATTTTAGGGGGCCAGCGGTATGGCTACACCTTC
CASSLGILGGQRYGYTF
>.|TRBV2|TRBJ2-7|.
TGTGCCAGCAGTGAAGGGAGAGGATGGGTCTCCTACGAGCAGTACTTC
CASSEGRGWVSYEQYF
>TRBD1|TRBV7-9|TRBJ1-4|.
TGTGCCAGCAGCCCGGCCGGGACAGAGAATGAAAAACTGTTTTTT
CASSPAGTENEKLFF
>.|TRBV5-1|TRBJ2-1|once
TGCGCCAGCAGCTTCGGGGAGATGAGTCTACCCTACAATGAGCAGTTCTTC
CASSFGEMSLPYNEQFF
>TRBD2|TRBV7-9|TRBJ2-1|.
TGTGCCAGCAGCTCTTTAACTAGCGGGGGGTACAATGAGCAGTTCTTC
CASSSLTSGGYNEQFF
>.|TRBV11-2|TRBJ2-3|.
TGTGCCAGCAGCCCCGGGACAAGCACAGATACGCAGTATTTT
CASSPGTSTDTQYF
>TRBD2|TRBV5-6|TRBJ2-1|few
TGTGCCAGCAGCTTGGTGGCTAGCGGAAGTTCCAATGAGCAGTTCTTC
CASSLVASGSSNEQFF
>.|TRBV7-9|TRBJ2-7|.
TGTGCCAGCAGCTGGCAGGGGTACGAGCAGTACTTC
CASSWQGYEQYF